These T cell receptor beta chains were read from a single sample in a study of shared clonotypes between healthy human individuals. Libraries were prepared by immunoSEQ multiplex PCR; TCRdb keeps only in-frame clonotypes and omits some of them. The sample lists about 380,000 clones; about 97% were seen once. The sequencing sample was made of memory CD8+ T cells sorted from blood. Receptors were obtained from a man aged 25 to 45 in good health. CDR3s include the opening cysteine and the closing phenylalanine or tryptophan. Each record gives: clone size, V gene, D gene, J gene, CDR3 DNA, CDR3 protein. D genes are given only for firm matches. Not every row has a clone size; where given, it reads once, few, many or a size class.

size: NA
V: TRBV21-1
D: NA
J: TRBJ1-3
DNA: TGTGCCAGCAGCAAAAGGCTCCTTAACGGACACCTCTCTGGAAACACCATATATTTT
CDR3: CASSKRLLNGHLSGNTIYF

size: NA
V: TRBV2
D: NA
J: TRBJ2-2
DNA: TGTGCCAGCAGTCCAACAATCTACGGTGTATTCGGGGAGCTGTTTTTT
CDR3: CASSPTIYGVFGELFF

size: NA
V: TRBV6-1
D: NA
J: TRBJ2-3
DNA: TGTGCCAGCAGTCCCCACAGGTTCGGCACAGATACGCAGTATTTT
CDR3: CASSPHRFGTDTQYF

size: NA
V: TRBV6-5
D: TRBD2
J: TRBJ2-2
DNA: TGTGCCAGCAGTTCTAGGGGAGGGGACACCGGGGAGCTGTTTTTT
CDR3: CASSSRGGDTGELFF

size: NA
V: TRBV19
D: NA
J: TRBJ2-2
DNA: TGTGCCAGTAGTTCTATAGGTTTGACCGGGGAGCTGTTTTTT
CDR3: CASSSIGLTGELFF

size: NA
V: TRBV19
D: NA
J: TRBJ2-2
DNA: TGTGCCAGTAGTATAAGGGCCGGGACTTCGAACACCGGGGAGCTGTTTTTT
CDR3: CASSIRAGTSNTGELFF

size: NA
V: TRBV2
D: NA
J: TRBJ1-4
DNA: TGTGCCAGCACCCCGGGACACGGCCAACTTTTGGAAAAACTGTTTTTT
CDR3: CASTPGHGQLLEKLFF

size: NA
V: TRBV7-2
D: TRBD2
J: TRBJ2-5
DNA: TGTGCCAGCAGCTCCGAGGCTAGCGGGTGGCAAGAGACCCAGTACTTC
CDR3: CASSSEASGWQETQYF

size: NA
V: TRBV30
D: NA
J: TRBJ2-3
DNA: TGTGCCTGGAGTGCTTTCCGTCGGGCAACAGATACGCAGTATTTT
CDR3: CAWSAFRRATDTQYF

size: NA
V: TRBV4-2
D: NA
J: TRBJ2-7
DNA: TGTGCCAGCAGCGCGACCTTAAGTGCCTACGAGCAGTACTTC
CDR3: CASSATLSAYEQYF

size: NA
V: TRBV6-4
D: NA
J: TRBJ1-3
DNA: TGTGCCAGCAGTCCGTTCGGCACCATATATTTT
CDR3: CASSPFGTIYF

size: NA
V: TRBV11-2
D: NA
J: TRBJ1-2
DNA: TGTGCCAGCAGCTTCACAGAGCTCTATGGCTACACCTTC
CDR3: CASSFTELYGYTF

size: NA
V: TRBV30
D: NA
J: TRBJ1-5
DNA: TGTGCCTGGACTTCCGGGGAGGGCAATCAGCCCCAGCATTTT
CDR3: CAWTSGEGNQPQHF

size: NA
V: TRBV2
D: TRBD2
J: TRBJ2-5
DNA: TGTGCCAGCAGTGAAGCGAGGGTACTAGCGACCCAAGAGACCCAGTACTTC
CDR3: CASSEARVLATQETQYF

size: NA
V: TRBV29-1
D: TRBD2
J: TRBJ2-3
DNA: TGCAGCGTCTCCAGACTAGCGGGAGGTGACACAGATACGCAGTATTTT
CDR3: CSVSRLAGGDTDTQYF

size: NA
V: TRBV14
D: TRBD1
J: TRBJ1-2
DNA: TGTGCCAGCAGCCGGGGACAGAACTATGGCTACACCTTC
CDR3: CASSRGQNYGYTF

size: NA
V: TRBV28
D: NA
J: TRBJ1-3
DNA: TGTGCCAGCACTACACCATCGCACGGGTCTGGAAACACCATATATTTT
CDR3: CASTTPSHGSGNTIYF

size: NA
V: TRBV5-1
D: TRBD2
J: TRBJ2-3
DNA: TGCGCCAGCAGAACTAGCGGGAGTACAGATACGCAGTATTTT
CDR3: CASRTSGSTDTQYF

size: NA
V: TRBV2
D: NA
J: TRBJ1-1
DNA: TGTGCCAGCAGATACGACAGGAACACTGAAGCTTTCTTT
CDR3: CASRYDRNTEAFF

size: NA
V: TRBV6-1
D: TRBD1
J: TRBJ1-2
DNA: TGTGCCACCGCAGACAGGGTGGATGGCTACACCTTC
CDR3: CATADRVDGYTF

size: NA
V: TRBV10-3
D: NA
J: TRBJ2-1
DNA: TGTGCCATCGGAGGACACAGGAAGTTCTACAATGAGCAGTTCTTC
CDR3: CAIGGHRKFYNEQFF

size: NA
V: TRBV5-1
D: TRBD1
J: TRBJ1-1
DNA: TGCGCCAGCAGCTTGACAGGGGGAGGGACTGAAGCTTTCTTT
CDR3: CASSLTGGGTEAFF

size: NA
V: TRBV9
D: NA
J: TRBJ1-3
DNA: TGTGCCAGCAGCGTATGGGACGGCTCTGGAAACACCATATATTTT
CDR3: CASSVWDGSGNTIYF

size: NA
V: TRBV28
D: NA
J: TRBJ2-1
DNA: TGTGCCAGCAGTTTCCAGCAGGATTGGAATGAGCAGTTCTTC
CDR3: CASSFQQDWNEQFF

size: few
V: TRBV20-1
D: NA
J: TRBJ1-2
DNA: TGCAGTGCTAGGGGCTACACCTTC
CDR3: CSARGYTF

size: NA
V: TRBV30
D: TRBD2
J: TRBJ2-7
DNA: TGTGCCTGGAGTGTGCCCCTAGCGGGACGTTACTACGAGCAGTACTTC
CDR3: CAWSVPLAGRYYEQYF

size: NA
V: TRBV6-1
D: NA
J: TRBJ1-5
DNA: TGTGCCAGCAGTGAACGGGGCAGGGGTAATCAGCCCCAGCATTTT
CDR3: CASSERGRGNQPQHF

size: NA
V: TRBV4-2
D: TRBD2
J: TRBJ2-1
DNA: TGTGCCAGCAGCCTTACTTCTAGCGGGAGGGCCAATGAGCAGTTCTTC
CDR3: CASSLTSSGRANEQFF

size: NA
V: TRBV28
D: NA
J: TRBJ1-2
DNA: TGTGCCAGCAGCTCTCTATATGGCTACACCTTC
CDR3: CASSSLYGYTF

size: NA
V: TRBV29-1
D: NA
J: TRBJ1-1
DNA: TGCAGCGTTGAAGCGACTGCGAACACTGAAGCTTTCTTT
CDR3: CSVEATANTEAFF

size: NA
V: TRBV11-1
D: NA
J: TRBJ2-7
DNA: TGTGCCAGCGGAGGGACAGCCAATGCCTACGAGCAGTACTTC
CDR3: CASGGTANAYEQYF

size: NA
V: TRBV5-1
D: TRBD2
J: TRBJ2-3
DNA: TGCGCCAGCAGCCTCGGGACTAGCGGGAGAGCGCAGTATTTT
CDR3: CASSLGTSGRAQYF

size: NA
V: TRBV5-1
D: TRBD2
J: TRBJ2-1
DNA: TGCGCCAGCAGCCCGTGGTATGCCTTGCGGGGGGGGCCCCACAATGAGCAGTTCTTC
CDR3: CASSPWYALRGGPHNEQFF

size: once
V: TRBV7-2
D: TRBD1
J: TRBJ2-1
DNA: TGTGCCAGCAGCTTTCGAACAGGGGTCAACAATGAGCAGTTCTTC
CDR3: CASSFRTGVNNEQFF

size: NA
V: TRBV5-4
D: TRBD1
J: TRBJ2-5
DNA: TGTGCCAGCAGCCCGGGACAGGACCAAGAGACCCAGTACTTC
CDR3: CASSPGQDQETQYF

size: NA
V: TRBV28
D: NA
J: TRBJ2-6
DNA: TGTGCCAGCAGTACCCCGACAGTACCTGGGGCCAACGTCCTGACTTTC
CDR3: CASSTPTVPGANVLTF

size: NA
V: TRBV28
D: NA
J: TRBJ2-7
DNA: TGTGCCAGCAGTCCTCCCCGGTACTACGAGCAGTACTTC
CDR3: CASSPPRYYEQYF

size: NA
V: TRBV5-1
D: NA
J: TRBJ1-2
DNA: TGCGCCAGCAGCTTGGGCCCAGGGCAGGGTGGCTACACCTTC
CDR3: CASSLGPGQGGYTF

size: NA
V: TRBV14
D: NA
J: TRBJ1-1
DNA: TGTGCCAGCAGCCAAGTACCGTCCAACACTGAAGCTTTCTTT
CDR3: CASSQVPSNTEAFF

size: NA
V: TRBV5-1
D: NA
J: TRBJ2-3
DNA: TGCGCCAGCAGCTCCCTAAGGACGCAGTATTTT
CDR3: CASSSLRTQYF

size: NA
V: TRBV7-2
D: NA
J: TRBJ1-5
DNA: TGTGCCAGCAGCTTAGGGGTGCGGGGGGCCCTACATAATCAGCCCCAGCATTTT
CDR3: CASSLGVRGALHNQPQHF

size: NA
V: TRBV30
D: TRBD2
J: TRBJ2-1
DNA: TGTGCCTGGAGTTCGGTCGGGAGGCCCTACAATGAGCAGTTCTTC
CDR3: CAWSSVGRPYNEQFF

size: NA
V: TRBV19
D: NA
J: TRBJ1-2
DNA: TGTGCCAGTAGTGTCCGCCTTAGCTATGGCTACACCTTC
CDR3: CASSVRLSYGYTF

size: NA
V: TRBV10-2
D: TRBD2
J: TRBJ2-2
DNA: TGCGCCAGTCTTCCTCTAGCGGAGAACACCGGGGAGCTGTTTTTT
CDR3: CASLPLAENTGELFF

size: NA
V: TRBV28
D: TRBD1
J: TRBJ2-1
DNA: TGTGCCAGCCGGGACAGCTCCTACAATGAGCAGTTCTTC
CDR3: CASRDSSYNEQFF

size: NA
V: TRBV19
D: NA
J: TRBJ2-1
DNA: TGTGCCAGTATCAAGAATGAGCAGTTCTTC
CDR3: CASIKNEQFF

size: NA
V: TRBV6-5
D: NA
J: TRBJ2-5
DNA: TGTGCCAGCACCGACTCCGGGACGGCTCAAGAGACCCAGTACTTC
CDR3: CASTDSGTAQETQYF

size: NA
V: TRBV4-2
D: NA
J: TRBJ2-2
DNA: TGTGCCAGCAGCGGAACAGGGAGGGGCACCGGGGAGCTGTTTTTT
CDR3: CASSGTGRGTGELFF

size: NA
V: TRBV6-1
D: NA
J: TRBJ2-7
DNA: TGTGCCAGCAGCCAGGTCGTAGGAACCTACGAGCAGTACTTC
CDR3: CASSQVVGTYEQYF

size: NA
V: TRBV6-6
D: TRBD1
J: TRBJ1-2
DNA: TGTGCCAGCAGTTCCTTGGACAGGGGTTATGGCTACACCTTC
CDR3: CASSSLDRGYGYTF

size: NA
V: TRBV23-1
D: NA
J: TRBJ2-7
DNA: TGCGCCAGCAGTCAACCCCCTCGGGCCCCAAGAGGATTAGACGAGCAGTACTTC
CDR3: CASSQPPRAPRGLDEQYF

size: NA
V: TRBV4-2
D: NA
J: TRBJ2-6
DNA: TGTGCCAGCAGCCAATCTTGGACCACTCGCCTTTCTGGGGCCAACGTCCTGACTTTC
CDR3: CASSQSWTTRLSGANVLTF

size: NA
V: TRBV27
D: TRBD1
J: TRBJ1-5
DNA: TGTGCCAGCAGCCCTCGACAGGGGGGGGTTAGCAATCAGCCCCAGCATTTT
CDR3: CASSPRQGGVSNQPQHF

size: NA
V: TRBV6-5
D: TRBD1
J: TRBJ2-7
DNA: TGTGCCAGCAGTTCCCTCGACAGGGTCCACGAGCAGTACTTC
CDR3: CASSSLDRVHEQYF

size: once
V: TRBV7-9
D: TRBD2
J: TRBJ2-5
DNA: TGTGCCAGCAGCAAGGCTCTAGCGGTTATCCAAGAGACCCAGTACTTC
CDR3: CASSKALAVIQETQYF

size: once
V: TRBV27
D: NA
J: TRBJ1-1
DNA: TGTGCCAGCAGTTCGTACGGCCGGGAAGCTTTCTTT
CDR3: CASSSYGREAFF

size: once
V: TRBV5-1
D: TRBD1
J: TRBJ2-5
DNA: TGCGCCAGCAGCTCCCAGGGGGCCACAGAGACCCAGTACTTC
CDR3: CASSSQGATETQYF